Listed below are T cell receptor beta chains from one sample, sequenced in a study of blood T cells in healthy people across ages. TCRdb called the 5' RACE reads again in MiXCR, with one record for every CDR3 protein. The table includes under 2 million distinct CDR3 sequences, about 31% detected once. The sequencing sample was made of blood. Source of these receptors: a woman aged 25-40 years in good health. CDR3s include the opening cysteine and the closing phenylalanine or tryptophan. The order of the fields is CDR3 length, V gene, D gene, clone size, J gene, CDR3 protein, CDR3 DNA. D genes are given only for firm matches. For some rows the clone size is stated as once, few or many, or as a class when expanded; others skip it.

cdr3_length: 15
v_call: TRBV24-1
d_call: -
clone_size: -
j_call: TRBJ2-2
cdr3_aa: CATSESELNTGELFF
cdr3_nt: TGTGCCACCAGTGAATCCGAACTAAACACCGGGGAGCTGTTTTTT

cdr3_length: 14
v_call: TRBV28
d_call: -
clone_size: -
j_call: TRBJ2-5
cdr3_aa: CASRGGGVRETQYF
cdr3_nt: TGTGCCAGCAGAGGAGGGGGGGTGAGGGAGACCCAGTACTTC

cdr3_length: 16
v_call: TRBV6-2/TRBV6-3
d_call: TRBD2
clone_size: many
j_call: TRBJ2-3
cdr3_aa: CASSYTPRGEGDTQYF
cdr3_nt: TGTGCCAGCAGTTACACCCCACGAGGGGAGGGAGATACGCAGTATTTT

cdr3_length: 14
v_call: TRBV6-4
d_call: TRBD1
clone_size: many
j_call: TRBJ1-2
cdr3_aa: CASSPGGSNYGYTF
cdr3_nt: TGTGCCAGCAGCCCAGGGGGCTCTAACTATGGCTACACCTTC

cdr3_length: 17
v_call: TRBV6-5
d_call: TRBD1
clone_size: -
j_call: TRBJ2-6
cdr3_aa: CASSYSRQGSGANVLTF
cdr3_nt: TGTGCCAGCAGTTACTCGAGACAGGGGAGTGGGGCCAACGTCCTGACTTTC

cdr3_length: 13
v_call: TRBV3-1
d_call: -
clone_size: -
j_call: TRBJ2-5
cdr3_aa: CASAWGAPETQYF
cdr3_nt: TGTGCCAGCGCCTGGGGGGCACCAGAGACCCAGTACTTC

cdr3_length: 15
v_call: TRBV7-9
d_call: -
clone_size: -
j_call: TRBJ2-5
cdr3_aa: CASSTAPGRLETQYF
cdr3_nt: TGTGCCAGCAGTACTGCACCTGGAAGATTGGAGACCCAGTACTTC

cdr3_length: 14
v_call: TRBV7-8
d_call: TRBD1
clone_size: few
j_call: TRBJ1-5
cdr3_aa: CASRKTGEAQPQHF
cdr3_nt: TGTGCCAGCAGGAAGACAGGGGAGGCTCAGCCCCAGCATTTT

cdr3_length: 15
v_call: TRBV28
d_call: TRBD1
clone_size: -
j_call: TRBJ1-1
cdr3_aa: CASSSGQGGRVWAFF
cdr3_nt: TGTGCCAGCAGTTCGGGACAGGGGGGTCGTGTATGGGCTTTCTTT

cdr3_length: 16
v_call: TRBV4-1
d_call: TRBD2
clone_size: -
j_call: TRBJ2-3
cdr3_aa: CASSRGLAGDGDTQYF
cdr3_nt: TGCGCCAGCAGTCGAGGACTAGCGGGAGATGGTGATACGCAGTATTTT

cdr3_length: 16
v_call: TRBV3-1
d_call: -
clone_size: -
j_call: TRBJ2-1
cdr3_aa: CASSQDRGAVYNEQFF
cdr3_nt: TGTGCCAGCAGCCAAGATCGGGGGGCGGTCTACAACGAGCAGTTCTTC

cdr3_length: 14
v_call: TRBV7-8
d_call: -
clone_size: -
j_call: TRBJ2-1
cdr3_aa: CASSLESRRNEQFF
cdr3_nt: TGTGCCAGCAGCTTAGAAAGTAGACGAAATGAGCAGTTCTTC

cdr3_length: 15
v_call: TRBV20-1
d_call: TRBD1
clone_size: few
j_call: TRBJ2-7
cdr3_aa: CSARGDRGLTHEQYF
cdr3_nt: TGCAGTGCTCGGGGGGACAGGGGGCTGACCCACGAGCAGTACTTC

cdr3_length: 15
v_call: TRBV7-2
d_call: TRBD1
clone_size: -
j_call: TRBJ2-7
cdr3_aa: CASSLAPGQFYEQYF
cdr3_nt: TGTGCCAGCAGCTTAGCTCCGGGACAGTTCTACGAGCAGTACTTC

cdr3_length: 16
v_call: TRBV4-2
d_call: TRBD1
clone_size: -
j_call: TRBJ1-2
cdr3_aa: CASSQDPTGGSYGYTF
cdr3_nt: TGTGCCAGCAGCCAAGATCCGACAGGGGGCTCATATGGCTACACCTTC

cdr3_length: 16
v_call: TRBV7-9
d_call: -
clone_size: -
j_call: TRBJ2-7
cdr3_aa: CASSKRDGGTTYEQYF
cdr3_nt: TGTGCCAGCAGCAAACGAGATGGCGGGACAACCTACGAGCAGTACTTC

cdr3_length: 15
v_call: TRBV19
d_call: -
clone_size: few
j_call: TRBJ2-5
cdr3_aa: CASSIGQGIGETQYF
cdr3_nt: TGTGCCAGTAGTATTGGGCAGGGTATCGGAGAGACCCAGTACTTC

cdr3_length: 15
v_call: TRBV5-6
d_call: TRBD2
clone_size: -
j_call: TRBJ2-5
cdr3_aa: CASSFDGLGEETQYF
cdr3_nt: TGTGCCAGCAGTTTTGACGGACTAGGGGAAGAGACCCAGTACTTC

cdr3_length: 16
v_call: TRBV27
d_call: -
clone_size: few
j_call: TRBJ1-5
cdr3_aa: CASSLSSGGRGQPQHF
cdr3_nt: TGTGCCAGCAGTTTATCGTCGGGGGGGCGAGGTCAGCCCCAGCATTTT

cdr3_length: 14
v_call: TRBV20-1
d_call: -
clone_size: -
j_call: TRBJ1-2
cdr3_aa: CSAMQLTKEIDYTF
cdr3_nt: TGCAGTGCTATGCAACTTACGAAAGAGATTGACTACACCTTC

cdr3_length: 15
v_call: TRBV9
d_call: TRBD1
clone_size: few
j_call: TRBJ2-2
cdr3_aa: CASSAPGQGLGELFF
cdr3_nt: TGTGCCAGCAGCGCTCCGGGACAGGGACTCGGGGAGCTGTTTTTT

cdr3_length: 20
v_call: TRBV7-8
d_call: TRBD2
clone_size: -
j_call: TRBJ2-3
cdr3_aa: CASSSIAGGRVGSSTDTQYF
cdr3_nt: TGTGCCAGCAGCTCCATAGCGGGGGGCCGAGTAGGGTCTAGCACAGATACGCAGTATTTT

cdr3_length: 12
v_call: TRBV28
d_call: -
clone_size: -
j_call: TRBJ2-1
cdr3_aa: CASSQSGSGQFF
cdr3_nt: TGTGCCAGCAGCCAATCGGGGTCAGGGCAGTTCTTC

cdr3_length: 15
v_call: TRBV7-9
d_call: -
clone_size: few
j_call: TRBJ1-1
cdr3_aa: CASSLPGLRNTEAFF
cdr3_nt: TGTGCCAGCAGCTTACCGGGACTCAGGAACACTGAAGCTTTCTTT

cdr3_length: 14
v_call: TRBV20-1
d_call: -
clone_size: -
j_call: TRBJ1-6
cdr3_aa: CSAKATGIISPLHF
cdr3_nt: TGCAGTGCTAAAGCGACAGGCATAATTTCACCCCTCCACTTT

cdr3_length: 15
v_call: TRBV29-1
d_call: TRBD2
clone_size: many
j_call: TRBJ2-1
cdr3_aa: CSVVLAGRNYNEQFF
cdr3_nt: TGCAGCGTGGTTCTAGCGGGACGAAACTACAATGAGCAGTTCTTC

cdr3_length: 15
v_call: TRBV20-1
d_call: -
clone_size: -
j_call: TRBJ2-5
cdr3_aa: CSAEPLSNRQETQYF
cdr3_nt: TGCAGTGCCGAGCCGCTGTCAAACCGACAAGAGACCCAGTACTTC

cdr3_length: 16
v_call: TRBV19
d_call: TRBD1
clone_size: -
j_call: TRBJ2-5
cdr3_aa: CASSIVQGLGRETQYF
cdr3_nt: TGTGCCAGTAGTATCGTACAGGGGTTGGGCCGAGAGACCCAGTACTTC

cdr3_length: 14
v_call: TRBV4-1
d_call: -
clone_size: few
j_call: TRBJ2-5
cdr3_aa: CASSPSQGAGEQYF
cdr3_nt: TGCGCCAGCAGCCCCTCCCAGGGGGCGGGGGAGCAGTACTTC

cdr3_length: 14
v_call: TRBV18
d_call: -
clone_size: -
j_call: TRBJ1-2
cdr3_aa: CASSPSPGVYGYTF
cdr3_nt: TGTGCCAGCTCACCATCTCCGGGGGTCTATGGCTACACCTTC

cdr3_length: 13
v_call: TRBV3-1
d_call: -
clone_size: -
j_call: TRBJ1-1
cdr3_aa: CASSRIKGTEAFF
cdr3_nt: TGTGCCAGCAGCCGGATTAAGGGCACTGAAGCTTTCTTT

cdr3_length: 13
v_call: TRBV25-1
d_call: -
clone_size: few
j_call: TRBJ2-1
cdr3_aa: CASRETQYNEQFF
cdr3_nt: TGTGCCAGCAGGGAGACACAATACAATGAGCAGTTCTTC

cdr3_length: 17
v_call: TRBV20-1
d_call: -
clone_size: -
j_call: TRBJ2-3
cdr3_aa: CSARGRYILPSTDTQYF
cdr3_nt: TGCAGTGCTAGGGGCCGCTACATTTTACCTAGCACAGATACGCAGTATTTT

cdr3_length: 16
v_call: TRBV9
d_call: TRBD2
clone_size: -
j_call: TRBJ2-3
cdr3_aa: CASSVVPGGPTDTQYF
cdr3_nt: TGTGCCAGCAGCGTAGTCCCGGGGGGGCCTACAGATACGCAGTATTTT

cdr3_length: 14
v_call: TRBV6-5
d_call: -
clone_size: -
j_call: TRBJ2-7
cdr3_aa: CASSYSGTPYEQYF
cdr3_nt: TGTGCCAGCAGTTACTCAGGGACGCCCTACGAGCAGTACTTC

cdr3_length: 14
v_call: TRBV24-1
d_call: -
clone_size: -
j_call: TRBJ2-3
cdr3_aa: CAASDFRNPDTRYF
cdr3_nt: TGTGCCGCCAGTGATTTCCGCAACCCGGATACGCGATATTTT

cdr3_length: 14
v_call: TRBV5-6
d_call: -
clone_size: -
j_call: TRBJ1-1
cdr3_aa: CASSPKQGWSEAFF
cdr3_nt: TGTGCCAGCAGCCCAAAACAGGGATGGAGTGAAGCTTTCTTT

cdr3_length: 18
v_call: TRBV6-9
d_call: TRBD1
clone_size: few
j_call: TRBJ2-3
cdr3_aa: CASTTNRQGARSTDTQYF
cdr3_nt: TGTGCCAGCACCACAAACCGACAGGGGGCGAGAAGCACAGATACGCAGTATTTT

cdr3_length: 16
v_call: TRBV15
d_call: -
clone_size: -
j_call: TRBJ2-4
cdr3_aa: CATSPSWGVPKNIQYF
cdr3_nt: TGTGCCACCAGCCCTAGCTGGGGGGTCCCCAAAAACATTCAGTACTTC

cdr3_length: 16
v_call: TRBV20-1
d_call: -
clone_size: few
j_call: TRBJ2-1
cdr3_aa: CSAILAGAKRVDEQFF
cdr3_nt: TGCAGTGCTATCCTCGCGGGGGCCAAAAGGGTCGATGAGCAGTTCTTC

cdr3_length: 19
v_call: TRBV11-1
d_call: TRBD1
clone_size: -
j_call: TRBJ2-7
cdr3_aa: CASSLGRDRDRGHPYEQYF
cdr3_nt: TGTGCCAGCAGCTTAGGAAGGGACCGGGACAGGGGGCACCCCTACGAGCAGTACTTC

cdr3_length: 15
v_call: TRBV2
d_call: -
clone_size: -
j_call: TRBJ1-5
cdr3_aa: CASSRGRESNQPQHF
cdr3_nt: TGTGCCAGCAGTAGAGGGCGGGAAAGCAATCAGCCCCAGCATTTT

cdr3_length: 14
v_call: TRBV29-1
d_call: -
clone_size: -
j_call: TRBJ1-2
cdr3_aa: CSVPGGQGGDGYTF
cdr3_nt: TGCAGCGTTCCCGGGGGGCAGGGTGGGGATGGCTACACCTTC

cdr3_length: 12
v_call: TRBV20-1
d_call: -
clone_size: few
j_call: TRBJ2-7
cdr3_aa: CSARGEAHEQYF
cdr3_nt: TGCAGTGCTAGGGGGGAGGCCCACGAGCAGTACTTC

cdr3_length: 11
v_call: TRBV20-1
d_call: -
clone_size: -
j_call: TRBJ2-2
cdr3_aa: CSTVFGEELFF
cdr3_nt: TGCAGTACGGTCTTTGGGGAGGAGCTGTTTTTT

cdr3_length: 15
v_call: TRBV13
d_call: -
clone_size: once
j_call: TRBJ2-1
cdr3_aa: CASSSSSDSYNELFF
cdr3_nt: TGTGCCAGCAGCTCCTCTAGCGACTCCTACAATGAGCTGTTCTTC

cdr3_length: 13
v_call: TRBV10-1
d_call: -
clone_size: few
j_call: TRBJ2-7
cdr3_aa: CASSVAAFGEQYF
cdr3_nt: TGCGCCAGCAGTGTGGCTGCCTTTGGGGAGCAGTACTTC

cdr3_length: 15
v_call: TRBV5-1
d_call: -
clone_size: few
j_call: TRBJ2-7
cdr3_aa: CASSLGAKTGHEQYF
cdr3_nt: TGCGCCAGCAGCTTGGGGGCGAAAACGGGTCACGAGCAGTACTTC